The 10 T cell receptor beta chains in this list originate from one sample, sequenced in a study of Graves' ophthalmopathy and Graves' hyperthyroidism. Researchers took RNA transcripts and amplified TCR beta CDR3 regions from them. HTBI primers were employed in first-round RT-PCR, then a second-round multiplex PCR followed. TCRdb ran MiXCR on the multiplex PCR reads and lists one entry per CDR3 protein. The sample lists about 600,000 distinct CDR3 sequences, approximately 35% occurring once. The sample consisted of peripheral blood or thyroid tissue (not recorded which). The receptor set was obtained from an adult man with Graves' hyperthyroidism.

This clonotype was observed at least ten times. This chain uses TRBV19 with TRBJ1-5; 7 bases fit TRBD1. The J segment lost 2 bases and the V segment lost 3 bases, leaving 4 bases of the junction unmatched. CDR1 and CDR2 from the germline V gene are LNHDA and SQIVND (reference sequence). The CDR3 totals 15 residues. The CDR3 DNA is TGTGCCAGTAGTATGAACAGGGGTGGCAATCAGCCCCAGCATTTT. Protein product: CASSMNRGGNQPQHF.

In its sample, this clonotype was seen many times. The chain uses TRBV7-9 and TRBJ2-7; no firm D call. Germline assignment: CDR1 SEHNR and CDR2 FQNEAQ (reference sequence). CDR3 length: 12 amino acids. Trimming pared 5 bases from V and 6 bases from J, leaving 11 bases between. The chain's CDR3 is CASSPTAAEQYF. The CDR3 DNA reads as TGTGCCAGCAGCCCCACAGCAGCCGAGCAGTACTTC.

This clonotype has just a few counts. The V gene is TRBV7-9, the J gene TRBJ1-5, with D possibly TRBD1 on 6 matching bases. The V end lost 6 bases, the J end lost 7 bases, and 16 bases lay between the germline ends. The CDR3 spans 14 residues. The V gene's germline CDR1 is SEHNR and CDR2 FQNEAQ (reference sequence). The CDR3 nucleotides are TGTGCCAGCAGTCTGGGGGCCAGTGAACAGCCCCAGCATTTT. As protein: CASSLGASEQPQHF.

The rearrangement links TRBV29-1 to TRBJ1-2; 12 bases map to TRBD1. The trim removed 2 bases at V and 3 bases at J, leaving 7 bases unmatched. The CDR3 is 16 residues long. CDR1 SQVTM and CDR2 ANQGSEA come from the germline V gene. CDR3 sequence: CSVEYQGTGGDYGYTF. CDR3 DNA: TGCAGCGTTGAATATCAGGGGACAGGGGGCGACTATGGCTACACCTTC. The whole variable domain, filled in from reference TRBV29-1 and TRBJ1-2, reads SAVISQKPSRDICQRGTSLTIQCQVDSQVTMMFWYRQQPGQSLTLIATANQGSEATYESGFVIDKFPISRPNLTFSTLTVSNMSPEDSSIYLCSVEYQGTGGDYGYTFGSGTRLTVV.

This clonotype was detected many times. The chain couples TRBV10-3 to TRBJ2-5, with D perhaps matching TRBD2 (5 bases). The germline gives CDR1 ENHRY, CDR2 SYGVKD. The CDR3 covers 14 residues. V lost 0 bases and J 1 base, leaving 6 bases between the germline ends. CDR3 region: CAISESSAQETQYF. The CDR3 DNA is TGTGCCATCAGTGAGTCTAGCGCCCAAGAGACCCAGTACTTC.

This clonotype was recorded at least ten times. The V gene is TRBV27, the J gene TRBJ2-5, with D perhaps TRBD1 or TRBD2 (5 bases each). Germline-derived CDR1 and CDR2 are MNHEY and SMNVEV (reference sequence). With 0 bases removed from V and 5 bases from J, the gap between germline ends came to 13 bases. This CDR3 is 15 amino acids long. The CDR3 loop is CASSLSMSRDETQYF. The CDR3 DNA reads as TGTGCCAGCAGTTTATCGATGTCCAGGGACGAGACCCAGTACTTC.

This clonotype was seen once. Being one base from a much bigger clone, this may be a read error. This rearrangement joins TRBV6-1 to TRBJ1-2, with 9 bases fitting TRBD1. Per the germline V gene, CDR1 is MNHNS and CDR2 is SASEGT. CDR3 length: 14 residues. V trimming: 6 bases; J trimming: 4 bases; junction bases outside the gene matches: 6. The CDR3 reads CASRLGQGSYGYTF. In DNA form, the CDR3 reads TGTGCCAGCAGACTGGGACAGGGCAGCTATGGCTACACCTTC.

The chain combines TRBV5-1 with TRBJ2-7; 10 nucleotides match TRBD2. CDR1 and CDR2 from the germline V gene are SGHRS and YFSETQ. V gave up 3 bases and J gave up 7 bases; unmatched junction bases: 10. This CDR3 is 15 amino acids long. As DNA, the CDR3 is TGCGCCAGCAGCTCGGGTCTAGCGGGAGATGGTGAGCAGTACTTC. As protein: CASSSGLAGDGEQYF.

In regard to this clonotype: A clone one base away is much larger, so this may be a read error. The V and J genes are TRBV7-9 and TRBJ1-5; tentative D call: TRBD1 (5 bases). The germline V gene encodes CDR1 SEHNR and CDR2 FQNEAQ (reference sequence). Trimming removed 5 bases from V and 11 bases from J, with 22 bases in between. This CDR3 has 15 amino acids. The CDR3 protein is CASSQERDPRWSQHF. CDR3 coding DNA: TGTGCCAGCAGCCAAGAGAGGGACCCCCGATGGTCCCAGCATTTT.

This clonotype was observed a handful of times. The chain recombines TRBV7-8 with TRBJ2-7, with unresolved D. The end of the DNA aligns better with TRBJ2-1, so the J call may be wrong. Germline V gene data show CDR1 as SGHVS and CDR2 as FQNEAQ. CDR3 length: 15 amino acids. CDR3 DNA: TGTGCCAGCAGCAAAGTTGGCGGAGCGAACAATGAGCAGTTCTTC. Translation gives CASSKVGGANNEQFF.